The 19 T cell receptor beta chains below were found in one sample sequenced in a study of blood T cell repertoires in COVID-19. Profiled with immunoSEQ multiplex PCR; TCRdb holds only in-frame clones, not every one. The data show roughly 66,000 clones, with 75% to 95% seen just once and 10% to 15% held by the top ten. The material sequenced was peripheral blood. Receptor source: a human donor with active COVID-19. The donor label of this sample is uncertain.

The chain links TRBV9 to TRBJ2-1, with 9 nucleotides matching TRBD2. This CDR3 contains 15 residues. Germline CDR1 and CDR2: SGDLS and YYNGEE. J was trimmed by 4 bases and V by 4 bases; bases with no gene match: 6. CDR3 residues: CASSILAGRYNEQFF. In DNA form, the CDR3 reads TGTGCCAGCAGCATCCTAGCGGGAAGGTACAATGAGCAGTTCTTC. Full variable domain (missing parts from reference TRBV9 and TRBJ2-1): DSGVTQTPKHLITATGQRVTLRCSPRSGDLSVYWYQQSLDQGLQFLIQYYNGEERAKGNILERFSAQQFPDLHSELNLSSLELGDSALYFCASSILAGRYNEQFFGPGTRLTVL.

This chain joins TRBV10-3 and TRBJ2-3; 9 bases agree with TRBD2. Germline V gene data show CDR1 as ENHRY and CDR2 as SYGVKD. V shed 3 bases, J shed 5 bases, and the junction held 9 bases outside the gene matches. The CDR3 consists of 16 residues. This chain's CDR3 is CAISDPGSGREDTQYF. CDR3 nucleotides: TGTGCCATCAGTGACCCCGGTAGCGGGAGAGAAGATACGCAGTATTTT.

This sequence joins TRBV18 and TRBJ2-1; 7 bases align to TRBD2. The CDR3 covers 16 residues. V gave up 0 bases and J gave up 7 bases; unmatched junction bases: 9. The germline CDR1 and CDR2 sequences are KGHSH and LQKENI. As DNA, the CDR3 is TGTGCCAGCTCACCACCGGGGGGGAGGGCCAGTAATGAGCAGTTCTTC. Protein product: CASSPPGGRASNEQFF.

The V and J genes are TRBV9 and TRBJ2-1, with a tentative D call TRBD2 (7 bases). The CDR3 contains 14 residues. Trimming took 4 bases from V and 5 from J, leaving 13 bases between them. Germline CDR1 SGDLS, CDR2 YYNGEE. CDR3 region: CASSRGGVHNEQFF. The CDR3 coding sequence is TGTGCCAGCAGCAGGGGGGGCGTTCACAATGAGCAGTTCTTC.

This chain connects TRBV12-3 or TRBV12-4 to TRBJ2-5; a weak D match, TRBD2 (6 bases). The V gene lost 6 bases and the J gene lost 5 bases, with 13 bases spanning the gap. This CDR3 has 13 residues. In DNA form, the CDR3 reads TGTGCCAGCAGCCCGACTAGAGGGGAGACCCAGTACTTC. This encodes CASSPTRGETQYF.

V gene TRBV4-1 combines with J gene TRBJ1-1; D remains ambiguous. V lost 4 bases, J lost 2 bases, and 20 bases lay in between. The CDR3 consists of 17 residues. Germline assignment: CDR1 MGHRA and CDR2 YSYEKL. CDR3 in DNA: TGCGCCAGCAGCCTCAATATAGACCTAGGAGGAAACACTGAAGCTTTCTTT. Encoded protein: CASSLNIDLGGNTEAFF.

The chain links TRBV29-1 to TRBJ1-1, with D perhaps TRBD1 (5 bases). Trimming took off 5 bases at V and 4 bases at J, with 17 bases between the two ends. Looked up from germline, CDR1 is SQVTM and CDR2 is ANQGSEA. The CDR3 loop spans 14 amino acids. The CDR3 nucleotides read TGCAGCGTTCAACAAGGGGTGGGTGGCACTGAAGCTTTCTTT. As protein: CSVQQGVGGTEAFF.

This clone was detected only once. This sequence joins TRBV5-6 and TRBJ2-7; weak D call: TRBD2 (6 bases). The length of the CDR3 is 14 residues. V dropped 3 bases and J dropped 4 bases, with 14 bases sitting between them. In germline, CDR1 is SGHDT, CDR2 YYEEEE. Here the CDR3 reads CASSWAEGRYEQYF. CDR3 sequence (DNA): TGTGCCAGCAGCTGGGCTGAGGGGAGGTACGAGCAGTACTTC. Drawing the rest from reference TRBV5-6 and TRBJ2-7, the complete variable domain is DAGVTQSPTHLIKTRGQQVTLRCSPKSGHDTVSWYQQALGQGPQFIFQYYEEEERQRGNFPDRFSGHQFPNYSSELNVNALLLGDSALYLCASSWAEGRYEQYFGPGTRLTVT.

The chain employs TRBV9 and TRBJ1-4, with D possibly TRBD1 on 5 matching bases. The CDR3 extends over 13 amino acids. V was shortened by 3 bases and J by 10 bases, with 13 bases between the two germline ends. The germline V gene encodes CDR1 SGDLS and CDR2 YYNGEE. DNA of the CDR3: TGTGCCAGCAGCGATTCGGCAGGGCGAAAACTGTTTTTT. The encoded protein is CASSDSAGRKLFF.

The chain has TRBV5-1 and TRBJ2-3, with 7 positions matching TRBD2. The CDR3 sequence is 14 residues long. Germline CDR1 SGHRS, CDR2 YFSETQ. Unmatched junction bases numbered 4, after V lost 6 bases and J lost 0 bases. In DNA form, the CDR3 reads TGCGCCAGCACGAGCGGGGACAGCACAGATACGCAGTATTTT. Encoded protein: CASTSGDSTDTQYF.

The count of this clone is one. The J gene is TRBJ1-3, the V gene TRBV11-3; D uncertain. Germline assignment: CDR1 SGHNT and CDR2 YENEEA. The CDR3 is 13 amino acids. V was clipped by 9 bases and J by 2 bases, with 11 bases between them. The CDR3 nucleotides are TGTGCCAGTTGGGGAGGAGCTGGAAACACCATATATTTT. Translation gives CASWGGAGNTIYF.

The V call is TRBV6-1, the J call TRBJ1-2; weak D call: TRBD1 (5 bases). This CDR3 region has 11 residues. Germline CDR1 is MNHNS and CDR2 is SASEGT. V gave up 3 bases and J gave up 8 bases, with 7 bases separating them. The CDR3 bases are TGTGCCAGCAGTGACAGGGAAGGCTACACCTTC. It encodes CASSDREGYTF.

V is TRBV6-5 and J is TRBJ2-3; TRBD1 might be the D (6 bases). This CDR3 has 13 amino acids. In germline, CDR1 is MNHEY, CDR2 SVGAGI. Between the trimmed V and J ends, which lost 4 bases and 7 bases, there was a span of 12 bases. CDR3 nucleotide sequence: TGTGCCAGCAGTTCGACCGGGACACATACGCAGTATTTT. Translating it yields CASSSTGTHTQYF.

The CDR3 DNA reads as TGTGCCAGCAACCTACTAGCGGGAGATGTCGGGGAGCTGTTTTTT. Translation gives CASNLLAGDVGELFF. The V gene is TRBV28, the J gene TRBJ2-2, with 11 bases fitting TRBD2. The junction had 8 bases not matched to a gene; V was cut back by 7 bases and J by 7 bases. CDR3 length equals 15 residues. Germline lookup yields CDR1 MDHEN and CDR2 SYDVKM.

The chain is built from TRBV7-9 and TRBJ1-4, with D possibly matching TRBD1 (5 bases). The CDR3 totals 14 residues. V was shortened by 5 bases and J by 4 bases, with 11 bases between the two germline ends. From germline, CDR1 is SEHNR and CDR2 FQNEAQ (reference sequence). The CDR3 sequence is CASSQGQGNEKLFF. DNA of the CDR3: TGTGCCAGCAGCCAGGGCCAGGGTAATGAAAAACTGTTTTTT.

The chain uses TRBV28 and TRBJ1-2; a weak D match, TRBD1 (6 bases). The germline gives CDR1 MDHEN, CDR2 SYDVKM. The CDR3 is 14 amino acids. Between the trimmed V and J ends, which lost 2 bases and 3 bases, there was a span of 10 bases. The CDR3 DNA is TGTGCCAGCAGTTTAATCGACAGGTACTATGGCTACACCTTC. Its protein product is CASSLIDRYYGYTF.

This clone was observed a few times. The rearrangement uses TRBV11-3 and TRBJ2-2, with 11 bases identical to TRBD2. Germline V gene data show CDR1 as SGHNT and CDR2 as YENEEA. The CDR3 has 17 amino acids. V dropped 5 bases and J dropped 4; count of bases not matched to a gene: 9. As DNA, the CDR3 is TGTGCCAGCAGCCCTACTAGCGGGAGTTTGTCCACCGGGGAGCTGTTTTTT. The encoded protein is CASSPTSGSLSTGELFF. Full variable domain (outside the CDR3, taken from reference TRBV11-3 and TRBJ2-2): EAGVVQSPRYKIIEKKQPVAFWCNPISGHNTLYWYLQNLGQGPELLIRYENEEAVDDSQLPKDRFSAERLKGVDSTLKIQPAELGDSAVYLCASSPTSGSLSTGELFFGEGSRLTVL.

The chain recombines TRBV10-3 with TRBJ1-5; 10 positions agree with TRBD1. Germline CDR1 reads ENHRY; CDR2 reads SYGVKD. The CDR3 covers 17 residues. After removal of 0 bases from V and 6 bases from J, the junction contained 8 bases not matched to a gene. The CDR3 bases are TGTGCCATCAGTGAGTCGACCCGACAGGGGGCGAGTCAGCCCCAGCATTTT. This sequence encodes CAISESTRQGASQPQHF.

The rearrangement joins TRBV10-3 to TRBJ1-1; TRBD1 is a possible D gene (6 bases). In germline, CDR1 is ENHRY, CDR2 SYGVKD. CDR3 length: 13 residues. The ends were cut back, 10 bases at V and 7 bases at J, with 19 bases in the middle. The CDR3 spells CASTGFEALEAFF. CDR3 nucleotides: TGTGCCAGTACAGGGTTCGAAGCCCTTGAAGCTTTCTTT.